The TCR beta chain under discussion was sequenced for a study of shared clonotypes between healthy human individuals. Study-level points and caveats: Lower generation probabilities were found for non-shared clonotypes than for those shared by all four donors. On the whole, naive subsets had larger estimated richness than memory subsets had. Roughly 5% was the fraction of naive CD4 clonotypes found shared across four donors.

As concerns this clone: Antigen: not known.

Replicate PCRs from sorted subsets contained roughly 220 ng DNA, which is some 32,000 T cell genomes. TCRdb's copy holds only in-frame clones and misses some; the assay was immunoSEQ multiplex PCR. The sample lists approximately 640,000 clones, about two thirds seen once, with about 1.7% in the top ten. The V end lost 8 bases, the J end lost 1 base, and 9 bases lay between the germline ends. The germline gives CDR1 MDHEN, CDR2 SYDVKM. The CDR3 spans 13 residues. The sequence was obtained from a woman aged 25 to 45 in good health. The chain links TRBV28 to TRBJ1-5; no definite D call. The material sequenced was memory CD4+ T cells sorted from blood. This sample's subset: CD45RA-negative fraction. The CDR3 spells CASRIVSNQPQHF. For the CDR3, the DNA is TGTGCCAGCCGCATAGTCAGCAATCAGCCCCAGCATTTT.